This T cell receptor beta chain was found in a study of cytomegalovirus exposure and HLA in healthy donors. This CDR3 has 16 residues. V lost 6 bases and J lost 0; bases outside the gene matches: 9. The germline V gene encodes CDR1 SGHVS and CDR2 FQNEAQ. Use of 60 Vbeta and 13 Jbeta primers characterized the PCR. Sequencing was performed with immunoSEQ multiplex PCR; in TCRdb, only in-frame clones are kept and a portion is missing. The table lists about 90,000 clones, 55% to 75% of them singletons, with about 15% in the top ten. The source material was PBMCs. The rearrangement joins TRBV7-8 to TRBJ1-1; 8 bases line up with TRBD1. The receptor's source is a woman between 50 and 59 years old in good health and CMV-seropositive. Written as DNA, the CDR3 is TGTGCCAGCAGGTCAACAGGGGGATCCATGAACACTGAAGCTTTCTTT. Protein: CASRSTGGSMNTEAFF.